The clone carrying this T cell receptor (beta chain) was observed a handful of times. Its target is not known. This sample was included in a study of regulatory T cells in long-lasting Graves disease. Study results and caveats: Between persistent patients, 2,500 to 3,500 public clonotypes were shared, exceeding the roughly 1,000 shared between new patients. Graves' patients with persistent disease showed TCR diversity lower than patients newly diagnosed.

CDR3-region Arm-PCR and iRepertoire HTBI primers produced the TCR beta libraries. One entry per CDR3 protein results from TCRdb running MiXCR on the multiplex PCR reads. The sample has over 500,000 distinct CDR3 sequences; around 15% are singletons. The CDR3 has 14 amino acids. V lost 6 bases and J lost 5, with 14 bases in between. Germline V gives CDR1 MNHNS, CDR2 SASEGT. This sample's time point: newly diagnosed GD, antithyroid drugs for less than 3 months. Extracted RNA from PBMCs served as the source of the TCR library. American Thyroid Association guidelines defined how Graves' disease was diagnosed. The same sample was also used in a study of T cells in Graves' hyperthyroidism and ophthalmopathy. According to that study: Separating ophthalmopathy from stable hyperthyroidism was achieved by a 13 V-J model.

This receptor was taken from a woman aged 25-40 years with Graves disease. This chain joins TRBV6-1 and TRBJ2-4; perhaps D is TRBD1 or TRBD2 (6 bases each). The sample was peripheral blood mononuclear cells (PBMCs), taken at new diagnosis, from a patient treated with antithyroid drugs. For the CDR3, the DNA is TGTGCCAGCAGGAGGGGGAGCGGGCAAAACATTCAGTACTTC. Protein product: CASRRGSGQNIQYF.